These T cell receptor beta chains were read from a single sample in a study of cytomegalovirus exposure and HLA in healthy donors. TCRdb's table, derived via immunoSEQ multiplex PCR, lists solely in-frame clones and lacks some. Of around 110,000 clones in the sample, roughly 90% were seen once. The material sequenced was PBMCs. All receptors come from a young woman in good health and CMV-seropositive. CDR3s include the opening cysteine and the closing phenylalanine or tryptophan. D genes are given only for firm matches. Some rows mark clone size as missing; the rest say once, few, many or name a class of expanded clone.

v_call	clone_size	d_call	j_call	cdr3_nt	cdr3_aa
TRBV7-9	NA	NA	TRBJ1-1	TGTGCCAGCAGCTACAGGGAGCGTGCTGAAGCTTTCTTT	CASSYRERAEAFF
TRBV7-2	NA	TRBD1	TRBJ1-1	TGTGCCAGCAGCTTAGTTCTGCGGGACAGTACCATGAACACTGAAGCTTTCTTT	CASSLVLRDSTMNTEAFF
TRBV29-1	NA	TRBD1	TRBJ1-1	TGCAGCGTTGTTGCGGACAGGGGGCGCGGAGCTTTCTTT	CSVVADRGRGAFF
TRBV2	NA	NA	TRBJ2-5	TGTGCCAGCAGGGGAAGACCGCGGGGAGAGACCCAGTACTTC	CASRGRPRGETQYF
TRBV5-1	once	NA	TRBJ2-4	TGCGCCAGCAGCTTGGACTCCGGGACTGCCTCATTGGGTAAAAACATTCAGTACTTC	CASSLDSGTASLGKNIQYF
TRBV19	NA	NA	TRBJ2-7	TGTGCCAGTAGTATAGCGGGTGGTGCCTACGAGCAGTACTTC	CASSIAGGAYEQYF
TRBV28	NA	TRBD1	TRBJ1-1	TGTGCCAGCACTCGGGACAGCTTCATGAACACTGAAGCTTTCTTT	CASTRDSFMNTEAFF
TRBV27	NA	NA	TRBJ2-5	TGTGCCAGCAGCCCCAGGACTTCCGACTTC	CASSPRTSDF
TRBV13	NA	TRBD2	TRBJ2-1	TGTGCCAGCAGCTCAGATCCCGGGACTAGGGATTTGAATGAGCAGTTCTTC	CASSSDPGTRDLNEQFF
TRBV7-2	NA	NA	TRBJ2-3	TGTGCCAGCAGCTTAGTTGCGGGGCCTAGCACAGATACGCAGTATTTT	CASSLVAGPSTDTQYF
TRBV10-1	once	NA	TRBJ2-2	TGCGCCAGCAGTCGAGCGAGAGGCACCGGGGAGCTGTTTTTT	CASSRARGTGELFF
TRBV5-1	NA	TRBD1	TRBJ1-2	TGCGCCAGCAGCTTGGGACAGGGGGATGGCTACACCTTC	CASSLGQGDGYTF
TRBV5-4	NA	NA	TRBJ1-2	TGTGCCAGCAGCTTCCTAGCACATGGGGGCCAGGATGGCTACACCTTC	CASSFLAHGGQDGYTF